The 32 T cell receptor beta chains below all came from one sample that was sequenced in a study of blood T cell repertoires in COVID-19. Produced via immunoSEQ multiplex PCR; TCRdb's table is partial and in-frame only. The sample lists around 230,000 clones; approximately 84% were seen once. The sequenced sample consisted of PBMCs or T cells enriched from blood (not recorded which). These receptors were taken from a man between 40 and 49 years old who had recovered from COVID-19.

The chain employs TRBV28 and TRBJ1-1; D gene unclear. Trimming removed 6 bases at V and 3 bases at J, with 11 bases between. Germline V gene lookup returns CDR1 MDHEN and CDR2 SYDVKM. The CDR3 contains 13 residues. The CDR3 DNA reads as TGTGCCAGCAGATCCTACGGGGACACTGAAGCTTTCTTT. This translates into CASRSYGDTEAFF. The variable domain in full, with the rest retrieved from reference TRBV28 and TRBJ1-1, is DVKVTQSSRYLVKRTGEKVFLECVQDMDHENMFWYRQDPGLGLRLIYFSYDVKMKEKGDIPEGYSVSREKKERFSLILESASTNQTSMYLCASRSYGDTEAFFGQGTRLTVV.

V and J are TRBV20-1 and TRBJ1-2; D gene ambiguous. The germline V gene has CDR1 DFQATT and CDR2 SNEGSKA (reference sequence). Trimming took 5 bases from V and 0 from J, leaving 4 bases between them. The CDR3 contains 11 residues. CDR3 in DNA: TGCAGTGCTGTTACTAACTATGGCTACACCTTC. Its translation is CSAVTNYGYTF.

V is TRBV11-3 and J is TRBJ1-2; a weak D match, TRBD1 (5 bases). The CDR3 is 16 amino acids. Trimming took off 6 bases at V and 6 bases at J, with 23 bases between the two ends. Germline-derived CDR1 and CDR2 are SGHNT and YENEEA. In nucleotides, the CDR3 is TGTGCCAGCAGTGTCGACAGCTCAGTGGGTTCCCATGGCTACACCTTC. It is translated as CASSVDSSVGSHGYTF.

This chain uses TRBV2 with TRBJ1-1; weak D call: TRBD1 (5 bases). The ends were cut back, 9 bases at V and 4 bases at J, with 15 bases in the middle. Germline lookup yields CDR1 SNHLY and CDR2 FYNNEI. The length of the CDR3 is 13 residues. CDR3 amino acids: CASQTEAATEAFF. As DNA, the CDR3 is TGTGCCAGTCAGACAGAAGCTGCCACTGAAGCTTTCTTT. The variable domain in full, completed from reference TRBV2 and TRBJ1-1, reads EPEVTQTPSHQVTQMGQEVILRCVPISNHLYFYWYRQILGQKVEFLVSFYNNEISEKSEIFDDQFSVERPDGSNFTLKIRSTKLEDSAMYFCASQTEAATEAFFGQGTRLTVV.

This chain joins TRBV2 and TRBJ2-2; 10 bases map to TRBD1. The CDR3 runs 16 residues. Germline trimming cut 7 bases from V and 4 bases from J; bases unmatched to any gene: 9. Germline V gene lookup returns CDR1 SNHLY and CDR2 FYNNEI. The CDR3 here is CASTQMGTGVTGELFF. CDR3 sequence (DNA): TGTGCCAGCACCCAAATGGGGACAGGGGTCACCGGGGAGCTGTTTTTT.

V usage is TRBV29-1 and J usage is TRBJ1-5; the D gene is possibly TRBD1 (5 bases). V lost 1 base and J 6 bases, leaving 13 bases between the germline ends. The CDR3 is 14 residues long. Germline CDR1 is SQVTM and CDR2 is ANQGSEA. Written as DNA, the CDR3 is TGCAGCGTTGAAGCCCGGGGGATGGTTCAGCCCCAGCATTTT. Translated, it gives CSVEARGMVQPQHF.

This chain connects TRBV12-3 or TRBV12-4 to TRBJ2-5; no definite D call. V was trimmed by 8 bases and J by 2 bases, leaving 9 bases between them. CDR3 size: 12 residues. CDR3 sequence reads: CASGKLQETQYF. For the CDR3, the DNA is TGTGCCAGCGGAAAACTACAAGAGACCCAGTACTTC.

The V and J genes are TRBV19 and TRBJ1-5; tentatively, D is TRBD1 (6 bases). The CDR3 totals 16 residues. Germline CDR1 and CDR2: LNHDA and SQIVND (reference sequence). Trimming pared 8 bases from V and 2 bases from J, leaving 19 bases between. CDR3 sequence: CASGRGRTQGNQPQHF. The DNA for the CDR3 is TGTGCCAGTGGGCGGGGGCGGACCCAGGGCAATCAGCCCCAGCATTTT. Drawing the rest from reference TRBV19 and TRBJ1-5, the complete variable domain is DGGITQSPKYLFRKEGQNVTLSCEQNLNHDAMYWYRQDPGQGLRLIYYSQIVNDFQKGDIAEGYSVSREKKESFPLTVTSAQKNPTAFYLCASGRGRTQGNQPQHFGDGTRLSIL.

V and J are TRBV30 and TRBJ2-2; TRBD2 matches at 9 bases. V shed 7 bases and J 5 bases; nucleotides not matched to a gene: 14. CDR3 size: 16 residues. Germline CDR1 reads GTSNPN; CDR2 reads SVGIG (reference sequence). The CDR3 loop is CASERAGGSGTGELFF. The CDR3 DNA reads TGTGCCTCCGAGAGAGCGGGAGGATCGGGGACCGGGGAGCTGTTTTTT.

This sequence joins TRBV5-1 and TRBJ2-6; D is ambiguous. Trimming left V 0 bases short and J 3 bases short, with 10 bases between. This CDR3 has 16 amino acids. Germline CDR1 SGHRS, CDR2 YFSETQ. The CDR3 is CASSLVAGSGANVLTF. CDR3 DNA: TGCGCCAGCAGCTTGGTTGCAGGTAGTGGGGCCAACGTCCTGACTTTC.

This chain uses TRBV30 with TRBJ1-5; D unclear. Trimming shortened V by 1 base and J by 6 bases, and 13 bases separated the two germline ends. There are 14 residues in the CDR3. The germline gives CDR1 GTSNPN, CDR2 SVGIG (reference sequence). Written as DNA, the CDR3 is TGTGCCTGGAGTGCGAACTCTGCAAGTCAGCCCCAGCATTTT. Translation: CAWSANSASQPQHF. The full variable domain, with the rest looked up from reference TRBV30 and TRBJ1-5, is SQTIHQWPATLVQPVGSPLSLECTVEGTSNPNLYWYRQAAGRGLQLLFYSVGIGQISSEVPQNLSASRPQDRQFILSSKKLLLSDSGFYLCAWSANSASQPQHFGDGTRLSIL.

The rearrangement uses TRBV19 and TRBJ1-1; TRBD1 matches 11 bases. With 5 bases clipped from V and 8 bases from J, the junction kept 4 bases outside the gene matches. The CDR3 has 13 amino acids. Germline values: CDR1 LNHDA, CDR2 SQIVND (reference sequence). The CDR3: CASSPGTGGEAFF. CDR3 in DNA: TGTGCCAGTAGTCCAGGGACAGGGGGAGAAGCTTTCTTT.

The chain joins TRBV7-2 to TRBJ2-7, with 7 bases identical to TRBD2. The trim removed 5 bases at V and 1 base at J, leaving 8 bases unmatched. CDR3 length equals 15 residues. The germline V gene encodes CDR1 SGHTA and CDR2 FQGNSA. The DNA of the CDR3 is TGTGCCAGCAGCGTTAGAGGGGAGGGATCCTACGAGCAGTACTTC. Translating it yields CASSVRGEGSYEQYF. The whole variable domain, filled in from reference TRBV7-2 and TRBJ2-7, reads GAGVSQSPSNKVTEKGKDVELRCDPISGHTALYWYRQSLGQGLEFLIYFQGNSAPDKSGLPSDRFSAERTGGSVSTLTIQRTQQEDSAVYLCASSVRGEGSYEQYFGPGTRLTVT.

The CDR3 reads CASSKRSSYNEQFF. As DNA, the CDR3 is TGTGCCAGCAGTAAACGGAGCTCCTACAATGAGCAGTTCTTC. The rearrangement links TRBV2 to TRBJ2-1; D not resolved. This CDR3 is built from 14 residues. Germline CDR1 and CDR2: SNHLY and FYNNEI. Trimming pared 5 bases from V and 0 bases from J, leaving 8 bases between.

This chain uses TRBV5-1 with TRBJ2-1, with 9 bases aligning to TRBD2. Germline V gives CDR1 SGHRS, CDR2 YFSETQ. CDR3 length: 15 amino acids. After removal of 0 bases from V and 8 bases from J, the junction contained 6 bases not matched to a gene. The CDR3 spells CASSLGASGIDEQFF. The CDR3 DNA reads as TGCGCCAGCAGCTTGGGGGCTAGCGGGATAGATGAGCAGTTCTTC.

This clone was seen a few times. The rearrangement links TRBV5-1 to TRBJ1-4; perhaps TRBD1 as D (5 bases). This CDR3 region has 17 residues. Germline-derived CDR1 and CDR2 are SGHRS and YFSETQ. With 5 bases removed from V and 3 bases from J, the gap between germline ends came to 20 bases. The CDR3 reads CASRRDLLAKANEKLFF. For the CDR3, the DNA is TGCGCCAGCAGGCGGGACCTACTAGCTAAGGCTAATGAAAAACTGTTTTTT.

On this clone: Additional DNA sequences in this sample encode the identical CDR3. The chain has TRBV2 and TRBJ1-2; D might be TRBD1 (5 bases). CDR1 and CDR2 (germline): SNHLY, FYNNEI. V dropped 5 bases and J dropped 2 bases, with 12 bases sitting between them. The CDR3 has 14 residues. Here the CDR3 reads CASSSQGANYGYTF. As DNA, the CDR3 is TGTGCCAGCAGTTCCCAGGGTGCCAACTATGGCTACACCTTC.

The chain carries TRBV7-8 and TRBJ1-2, with no clear D. CDR1 is SGHVS and CDR2 is FQNEAQ in the germline V gene. The CDR3 is 14 amino acids. Between the trimmed V and J ends, which lost 7 bases and 5 bases, there was a span of 17 bases. The CDR3 coding sequence is TGTGCCAGCAACAAAATACAAGGAGGGTATGGCTACACCTTC. Its protein is CASNKIQGGYGYTF.

To note about this clone: The identical CDR3 is also encoded by other nucleotide sequences in the sample. The genes are TRBV2 and TRBJ1-5; D is perhaps TRBD1 (5 bases). V shed 4 bases and J shed 7 bases, with 14 bases lying between them. The CDR3 contains 14 residues. Germline CDR1 SNHLY, CDR2 FYNNEI. CDR3 coding DNA: TGTGCCAGCAGTGGAACAGGAGGGGACCAGCCCCAGCATTTT. This encodes CASSGTGGDQPQHF.

This clone was seen just once. The J gene is TRBJ1-2, the V gene TRBV3-1 (or the pseudogene TRBV3-2); 9 bases are a match to TRBD1. With V trimmed by 1 base and J by 4 bases, 13 bases remained unmatched. This CDR3 is 18 amino acids long. The V gene's germline CDR1 is LGHDT and CDR2 YNNKEL (reference sequence). The CDR3 nucleotides read TGTGCCAGCAGCCAAGCCGGGACAGGGTTCCCTTCTAGCTATGGCTACACCTTC. Protein sequence: CASSQAGTGFPSSYGYTF.

The V gene is TRBV7-9, the J gene TRBJ1-6; 11 positions agree with TRBD1. The CDR3 consists of 15 residues. Trimming at V came to 7 bases and at J to 10 bases, leaving 9 bases not matched to a gene. From germline, CDR1 is SEHNR and CDR2 FQNEAQ (reference sequence). The CDR3 loop is CASNSGQGARSPLHF. The DNA of the CDR3 is TGTGCCAGCAACTCAGGACAGGGGGCGCGGTCACCCCTCCACTTT.

V and J are TRBV5-5 and TRBJ1-1; 9 bases agree with TRBD1. Germline V gene data show CDR1 as SGHKS and CDR2 as YYEKEE (reference sequence). The CDR3 has 14 amino acids. The V and J ends lost 6 bases and 3 bases, in that order; junction bases with no gene match: 6. The CDR3 is CASNPRTGDTEAFF. The DNA for the CDR3 is TGTGCCAGCAACCCCCGGACAGGGGACACTGAAGCTTTCTTT.

This clone was seen a handful of times. V is TRBV18 and J is TRBJ1-2; tentative D call: TRBD1 (6 bases). The CDR3 spans 18 residues. Trimming removed 3 bases from V and 3 bases from J, with 23 bases in between. From germline, CDR1 is KGHSH and CDR2 LQKENI. The CDR3: CASSPANRASTADYGYTF. CDR3 bases: TGTGCCAGCTCACCGGCCAACAGGGCCAGTACTGCGGACTATGGCTACACCTTC.

The rearrangement links TRBV9 to TRBJ1-5, with 7 positions matching TRBD1. Germline loops: CDR1 SGDLS, CDR2 YYNGEE. V shed 5 bases and J 3 bases; nucleotides not matched to a gene: 11. The CDR3 runs to 16 residues. The CDR3 DNA sequence: TGTGCCAGCAGTGGACAGGCTCTATCGTCCAATCAGCCCCAGCATTTT. Its translation: CASSGQALSSNQPQHF.

The rearrangement links TRBV18 to TRBJ2-2, with D possibly TRBD2 on 6 matching bases. This CDR3 is built from 15 residues. V shed 3 bases and J shed 4 bases, with 12 bases lying between them. The germline V gene has CDR1 KGHSH and CDR2 LQKENI. This CDR3 is CASSPRDFRTGELFF. CDR3 DNA: TGTGCCAGCTCACCCCGGGACTTCCGCACCGGGGAGCTGTTTTTT.

The V and J genes are TRBV29-1 and TRBJ2-5; maybe TRBD2 (6 bases). The germline V gene has CDR1 SQVTM and CDR2 ANQGSEA. V lost 6 bases and J lost 5, with 16 bases in between. CDR3 size: 13 residues. In DNA form, the CDR3 reads TGCAGCGTAAACAGACTAGGCGGGGAGACCCAGTACTTC. Its translation is CSVNRLGGETQYF.

The chain is built from TRBV7-9 and TRBJ1-5; D is undetermined. V lost 2 bases, J lost 5 bases, and 7 bases lay in between. From germline, CDR1 is SEHNR and CDR2 FQNEAQ (reference sequence). CDR3 size: 13 residues. The CDR3, as DNA: TGTGCCAGCAGCTTAAGTACGGATCAGCCCCAGCATTTT. This sequence encodes CASSLSTDQPQHF.

V is TRBV5-4 and J is TRBJ1-1; 8 bases fit TRBD1. The CDR3 is 13 amino acids. V shed 4 bases, J shed 8 bases, and the junction held 7 bases outside the gene matches. CDR1 and CDR2 (germline): SGHNT, YYREEE (reference sequence). The CDR3 DNA sequence: TGTGCCAGCAGCGGCACAGGGGGACTCGAAGCTTTCTTT. It encodes CASSGTGGLEAFF.

The rearrangement uses TRBV7-9 and TRBJ1-2; no clear D. V lost 5 bases, J lost 8 bases, and 12 bases lay in between. Germline CDR1 SEHNR, CDR2 FQNEAQ (reference sequence). The CDR3 runs 12 residues. CDR3 nucleotide sequence: TGTGCCAGCAGCACAAATCCCTCCGGCTACACCTTC. Its translation is CASSTNPSGYTF.

The chain is built from TRBV13 and TRBJ1-1, with D possibly TRBD1 on 5 matching bases. CDR1 and CDR2 from the germline V gene are PRHDT and FYEKMQ (reference sequence). Trimming took 1 base from V and 3 from J, leaving 21 bases between them. The CDR3 covers 18 residues. The CDR3 DNA reads TGTGCCAGCAGCTTAGTAGTGCGGGACCAGGGTAGGCACACTGAAGCTTTCTTT. It codes for CASSLVVRDQGRHTEAFF.

The chain couples TRBV30 to TRBJ1-5; D gene unclear. Germline CDR1 GTSNPN, CDR2 SVGIG (reference sequence). Trimming shortened V by 0 bases and J by 0 bases, and 6 bases separated the two germline ends. This CDR3 has 14 residues. CDR3 sequence: CAWSVLDSNQPQHF. The CDR3 coding sequence is TGTGCCTGGAGTGTACTTGATAGCAATCAGCCCCAGCATTTT.

On this clone itself: Other DNA sequences in the sample encode the same CDR3. The chain combines TRBV9 with TRBJ2-1; 12 bases line up with TRBD2. The CDR3 spans 15 residues. Germline CDR1 and CDR2: SGDLS and YYNGEE. With V trimmed by 5 bases and J by 5 bases, 5 bases remained unmatched. The CDR3 nucleotides read TGTGCCAGCAGTGTCCTAGCGGGGGGGAACAATGAGCAGTTCTTC. Encoded protein: CASSVLAGGNNEQFF.